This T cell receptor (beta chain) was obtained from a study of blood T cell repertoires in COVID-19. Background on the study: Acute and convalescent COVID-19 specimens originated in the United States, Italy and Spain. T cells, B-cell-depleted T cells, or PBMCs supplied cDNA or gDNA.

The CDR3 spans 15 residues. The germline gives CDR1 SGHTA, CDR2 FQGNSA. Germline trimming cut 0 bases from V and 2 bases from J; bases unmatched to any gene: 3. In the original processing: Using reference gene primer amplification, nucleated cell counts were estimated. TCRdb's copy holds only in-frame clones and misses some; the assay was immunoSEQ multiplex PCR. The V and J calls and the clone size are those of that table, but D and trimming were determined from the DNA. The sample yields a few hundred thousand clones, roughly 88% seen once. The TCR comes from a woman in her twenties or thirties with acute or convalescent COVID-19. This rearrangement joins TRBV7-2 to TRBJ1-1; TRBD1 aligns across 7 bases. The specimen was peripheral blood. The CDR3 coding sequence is TGTGCCAGCAGCTTAGCTTACAGGGGTAACACTGAAGCTTTCTTT. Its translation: CASSLAYRGNTEAFF.